A single sample is the source of the 29 T cell receptor beta chains below, sequenced in a study of T cells in Graves' hyperthyroidism and ophthalmopathy. RNA transcripts yielded amplified TCR beta CDR3 regions. Carried out on the TCR CDR3, a first-round RT-PCR used the HTBI primer set. One entry per CDR3 protein, called by TCRdb with MiXCR from the multiplex PCR reads. The repertoire holds roughly 720,000 distinct CDR3 sequences, with 15% to 20% as singletons. Sequenced material: blood. The origin of the receptors is a man between 45 and 60 years old with Graves' hyperthyroidism.

In the case of this clonotype: One base away lies a much larger clone, so this may be a sequencing read error. This chain connects TRBV6-2 or TRBV6-3 to TRBJ2-1; 7 nucleotides agree with TRBD2. This CDR3 has 15 residues. The germline V gene has CDR1 MNHEY and CDR2 SVGEGT. CDR3 loop: CASSLRPTSQAEQSF. The DNA for the CDR3 is TGTGCCAGCAGTCTCCGCCCGACTAGCCAGGCGGAGCAGTCCTTC.

In this sample, this clonotype turned up many times. The V and J genes are TRBV20-1 and TRBJ2-1; 9 bases are shared with TRBD1. CDR1 DFQATT and CDR2 SNEGSKA come from the germline V gene (reference sequence). V shed 0 bases, J shed 5 bases, and the junction held 8 bases outside the gene matches. The CDR3 is 16 amino acids. CDR3 loop: CSARDPDRGLNNEQFF. The CDR3 coding sequence is TGCAGTGCTAGAGATCCGGACAGGGGCTTAAACAATGAGCAGTTCTTC.

This clonotype has just a few counts. This chain joins TRBV12-3 or TRBV12-4 and TRBJ1-3; 7 bases agree with TRBD1. This CDR3 has 15 residues. Trimming removed 3 bases from V and 2 bases from J; junction bases left unmatched: 4. The CDR3 nucleotides read TGTGCCAGCAGTTTCTACAGGGGAACTGGAAACACCATATATTTT. It yields the protein CASSFYRGTGNTIYF.

Points on this clonotype: This may be a read error, as it is one base from a much larger clone. This chain links TRBV2 with TRBJ2-1; no definite D call. The CDR3 loop spans 12 amino acids. From germline, CDR1 is SNHLY and CDR2 FYNNEI. Trimming shortened V by 10 bases and J by 4 bases, and 11 bases separated the two germline ends. The DNA of the CDR3 is TGTGCCATCGAAGCCGGGTACAATGAGCAGTTCTTC. As protein: CAIEAGYNEQFF.

This clonotype has only a few counts. At one of its ends the junction is not consistent with the germline gene, which may arise from a read error. The V call is TRBV20-1, the J call TRBJ2-1; 8 bases are a match to TRBD2. The CDR3 is 12 residues long. CDR1 and CDR2 (germline): DFQATT, SNEGSKA (reference sequence). The CDR3 nucleotides read TGCAGTGCAAAGACCACCGGGACTAGTCCACTCTTC. It specifies CSAKTTGTSPLF.

This clonotype was seen at least ten times. The rearrangement joins TRBV12-3 or TRBV12-4 to TRBJ2-5, with TRBD1 as a possible D gene (6 bases). The ends were cut back, 5 bases at V and 2 bases at J, with 12 bases in the middle. CDR3 length equals 14 residues. CDR3 coding DNA: TGTGCCAGCAGTCTACAGGGCCAACAAGAGACCCAGTACTTC. Translated: CASSLQGQQETQYF.

This clonotype was observed many times. V is TRBV7-2 and J is TRBJ2-7; the D is unclear. The CDR3 is made up of 14 amino acids. Trimming took 1 base from V and 3 from J, leaving 10 bases between them. Per the germline V gene, CDR1 is SGHTA and CDR2 is FQGNSA. The CDR3 protein is CASSLDRGFYEQYF. In DNA form, the CDR3 reads TGTGCCAGCAGCTTAGACCGCGGTTTCTACGAGCAGTACTTC. Full variable domain (missing parts from reference TRBV7-2 and TRBJ2-7): GAGVSQSPSNKVTEKGKDVELRCDPISGHTALYWYRQSLGQGLEFLIYFQGNSAPDKSGLPSDRFSAERTGGSVSTLTIQRTQQEDSAVYLCASSLDRGFYEQYFGPGTRLTVT.

This clonotype was seen a handful of times. The V and J genes are TRBV13 and TRBJ2-7, with TRBD2 matching over 8 bases. Germline V gene sequence: CDR1 PRHDT, CDR2 FYEKMQ (reference sequence). The V segment lost 4 bases and the J segment 6 bases; nucleotides outside the gene matches: 8. The CDR3 length is 14 residues. CDR3 nucleotide sequence: TGTGCCAGCAGCTCGGGACTAGTTTATCGCGAGCAGTACTTC. This sequence encodes CASSSGLVYREQYF. The full variable domain, with the rest looked up from reference TRBV13 and TRBJ2-7, is AAGVIQSPRHLIKEKRETATLKCYPIPRHDTVYWYQQGPGQDPQFLISFYEKMQSDKGSIPDRFSAQQFSDYHSELNMSSLELGDSALYFCASSSGLVYREQYFGPGTRLTVT.

This clonotype appeared many times. V is TRBV10-3 and J is TRBJ2-7; 12 bases match TRBD1. The CDR3 is 14 residues long. Looked up from germline, CDR1 is ENHRY and CDR2 is SYGVKD. J lost 6 bases, V lost 6 bases, and 6 bases had no gene match. Here the CDR3 reads CAIRSGTGGAEQYF. The CDR3, as DNA: TGTGCCATCAGATCCGGGACAGGGGGCGCCGAGCAGTACTTC.

DNA for the CDR3: TGTGCCAGTAGAGACACAGGGGGCATAGCTCCCTATCAGCCCCAGCATTTT. It is translated as CASRDTGGIAPYQPQHF. V usage is TRBV19 and J usage is TRBJ1-5, with 9 bases matching TRBD1. V shed 6 bases and J 5 bases; nucleotides not matched to a gene: 14. The CDR3 runs 17 residues. Germline V gene sequence: CDR1 LNHDA, CDR2 SQIVND (reference sequence). Supplemented by reference TRBV19 and TRBJ1-5, the full variable domain reads DGGITQSPKYLFRKEGQNVTLSCEQNLNHDAMYWYRQDPGQGLRLIYYSQIVNDFQKGDIAEGYSVSREKKESFPLTVTSAQKNPTAFYLCASRDTGGIAPYQPQHFGDGTRLSIL.

This clonotype was seen more than once but under ten times. The rearrangement links TRBV4-1 to TRBJ2-7, with 7 bases matching TRBD1. The V and J ends lost 3 bases and 3 bases, in that order; junction bases with no gene match: 8. The CDR3 has 15 amino acids. From germline, CDR1 is MGHRA and CDR2 YSYEKL. The CDR3 protein is CASSHGQVRGYEQYF. CDR3 coding DNA: TGCGCCAGCAGCCACGGACAGGTGAGGGGCTACGAGCAGTACTTC.

In this sample, this clonotype turned up many times. The chain recombines TRBV28 with TRBJ2-2; 8 bases fit TRBD1. This CDR3 comprises 16 residues. V trimming: 5 bases; J trimming: 0 bases; junction bases outside the gene matches: 5. Germline assignment: CDR1 MDHEN and CDR2 SYDVKM. CDR3 protein: CASSHRQGSNTGELFF. The DNA for the CDR3 is TGTGCCAGCAGTCACCGACAGGGGTCGAACACCGGGGAGCTGTTTTTT.

This clonotype was observed many times. The chain links TRBV10-3 to TRBJ2-1, with 8 nucleotides matching TRBD2. Unmatched junction bases numbered 5, after V lost 3 bases and J lost 4 bases. This CDR3 comprises 15 residues. Germline CDR1 ENHRY, CDR2 SYGVKD. CDR3 loop: CAISDSGSSYNEQFF. CDR3 sequence (DNA): TGTGCCATCAGTGACAGCGGGAGCTCTTACAATGAGCAGTTCTTC.

This clonotype was observed a few times. This chain uses TRBV9 with TRBJ2-3; 9 bases align to TRBD1. The CDR3 has 16 amino acids. The germline V gene has CDR1 SGDLS and CDR2 YYNGEE. V was clipped by 3 bases and J by 2 bases; unmatched bases: 7. The CDR3 region is CASSASGTGPTDTQYF. CDR3 sequence (DNA): TGTGCCAGCAGCGCCTCCGGGACAGGGCCCACAGATACGCAGTATTTT.

The chain combines TRBV19 with TRBJ2-3; TRBD2 matches at 7 bases. CDR3 length: 18 amino acids. V was clipped by 3 bases and J by 0 bases; unmatched bases: 12. The germline CDR1 and CDR2 sequences are LNHDA and SQIVND (reference sequence). This chain's CDR3 is CASSILAVGTSSTDTQYF. The CDR3 DNA sequence: TGTGCCAGTAGTATCCTAGCGGTGGGGACCTCTAGCACAGATACGCAGTATTTT.

This clonotype was counted between two and nine times. This chain links TRBV12-3 or TRBV12-4 with TRBJ1-2; D remains ambiguous. The CDR3 loop spans 17 amino acids. Trimming pared 6 bases from V and 4 bases from J, leaving 24 bases between. In nucleotides, the CDR3 is TGTGCCAGCAGAAAAGGCTTGACCGAGGGCAGAAGCTATGGCTACACCTTC. The encoded protein is CASRKGLTEGRSYGYTF.

As for this clonotype: With a much larger clone just one base away, this may be a read error. The V gene is TRBV6-2 or TRBV6-3, the J gene TRBJ2-6, with 10 bases lining up with TRBD1. The CDR3 extends over 16 amino acids. J lost 1 base, V lost 5 bases, and 2 bases had no gene match. From germline, CDR1 is MNHEY and CDR2 SVGEGT. DNA for the CDR3: TGTGCCAGCAGTGACAGGGGGCAATCTGGGGCCAACGTCCTGACTTTC. Its protein is CASSDRGQSGANVLTF.

This clonotype came up a few times. The chain employs TRBV6-5 and TRBJ2-5, with TRBD2 as a possible D gene (6 bases). CDR3 length: 16 residues. CDR1 is MNHEY, CDR2 SVGAGI, per germline. V lost 3 bases, J lost 1 base, and 15 bases lay in between. The CDR3 spells CASSYITAGLQETQYF. CDR3 in DNA: TGTGCCAGCAGTTATATCACGGCGGGACTCCAAGAGACCCAGTACTTC.

Worth noting for this clonotype: A much bigger clone sits one base away, suggesting this may be a read error. This sequence joins TRBV5-6 and TRBJ1-5; 10 nucleotides align to TRBD1. V shed 3 bases and J 7 bases; nucleotides not matched to a gene: 4. The CDR3 consists of 14 residues. Germline CDR1 and CDR2: SGHDT and YYEEEE. CDR3 nucleotides: TGTGCCAGCAGCTACGGGACAGGGGACCAGCCCCAGCATTTT. It is translated as CASSYGTGDQPQHF.

In its sample, this clonotype was seen many times. This sequence joins TRBV7-3 and TRBJ2-7; 8 bases are shared with TRBD2. Germline V gives CDR1 SGHTA, CDR2 FQGTGA. The CDR3 loop spans 13 amino acids. V was pared by 5 bases and J by 5 bases, with 5 bases of the junction left unmatched. CDR3 region: CASSPSGGDEQYF. For the CDR3, the DNA is TGTGCCAGCAGCCCCTCCGGGGGGGACGAGCAGTACTTC.

The chain has TRBV5-1 and TRBJ1-1; no definite D call. Germline values: CDR1 SGHRS, CDR2 YFSETQ. With 4 bases removed from V and 3 bases from J, the gap between germline ends came to 10 bases. The CDR3 is 13 amino acids. The chain's CDR3 is CASSPGADTEAFF. In DNA, the CDR3 is TGCGCCAGCAGCCCCGGCGCGGACACTGAAGCTTTCTTT.

The rearrangement joins TRBV7-2 to TRBJ1-1; D is unclear. CDR1 SGHTA and CDR2 FQGNSA come from the germline V gene. Trimming left V 5 bases short and J 4 bases short, with 14 bases between. This CDR3 is built from 14 residues. This CDR3 is CASSQSGRPTEAFF. The DNA of the CDR3 is TGTGCCAGCAGCCAATCTGGGAGGCCCACTGAAGCTTTCTTT.

In DNA, the CDR3 is TGCAGTGCGAGAACAGGTTTCTCTGGGGCCAACGTCCTGACTTTC. Protein product: CSARTGFSGANVLTF. V usage is TRBV20-1 and J usage is TRBJ2-6, with D possibly matching TRBD1 (5 bases). The CDR3 has 15 amino acids. The germline gives CDR1 DFQATT, CDR2 SNEGSKA (reference sequence). The V end was cut by 6 bases, the J end by 0 bases, with 12 bases between.

The chain employs TRBV7-3 and TRBJ2-1; 7 nucleotides agree with TRBD2. In germline, CDR1 is SGHTA, CDR2 FQGTGA. The ends lost 5 bases at V and 7 bases at J; junction bases unmatched: 8. The CDR3 length is 14 residues. The CDR3 reads CASSQNPGLNEQFF. The CDR3 nucleotides read TGTGCCAGCAGCCAAAACCCGGGACTAAATGAGCAGTTCTTC.

Points on this clonotype: A read error is possible here, since a much larger clone lies one base away. The V and J genes are TRBV5-1 and TRBJ2-7, with 7 bases fitting TRBD2. The closer fit of TRBJ2-1 to the DNA end suggests the J call may be wrong. CDR3 length equals 14 residues. Germline V gene sequence: CDR1 SGHRS, CDR2 YFSETQ. CDR3 sequence: CASSLVSSGYEQFF. Here the CDR3 DNA reads TGCGCCAGCAGCTTGGTTTCTAGCGGCTACGAGCAGTTCTTC.

This clonotype turned up a few times. This chain uses TRBV9 with TRBJ2-7; 12 nucleotides agree with TRBD1. The V segment lost 3 bases and the J segment 5 bases; nucleotides outside the gene matches: 3. Germline CDR1 SGDLS, CDR2 YYNGEE. The CDR3 sequence is 14 residues long. CDR3 amino acids: CASSGDRGLNEQYF. CDR3 nucleotide sequence: TGTGCCAGCAGCGGGGACAGGGGGCTTAACGAGCAGTACTTC.

The rearrangement joins TRBV10-2 to TRBJ2-1, with TRBD2 matching over 7 bases. J gave up 6 bases and V 4 bases, and 3 bases lay outside the gene matches. Germline lookup yields CDR1 WSHSY and CDR2 SAAADI. The CDR3 consists of 13 residues. CDR3 loop: CASSGDYTNEQFF. The DNA for the CDR3 is TGCGCCAGCAGTGGGGACTACACCAATGAGCAGTTCTTC.

In this sample, this clonotype turned up many times. The CDR3 is CASMNGLAETQYF. DNA for the CDR3: TGTGCCAGCATGAACGGGCTAGCAGAGACCCAGTACTTC. The V call is TRBV7-9, the J call TRBJ2-5, with a possible D match to TRBD2 (5 bases). CDR3 length: 13 residues. Per germline, CDR1 SEHNR and CDR2 FQNEAQ (reference sequence). V was clipped by 7 bases and J by 4 bases, with 13 bases between them. The whole variable domain, remainder taken from reference TRBV7-9 and TRBJ2-5, is DTGVSQNPRHKITKRGQNVTFRCDPISEHNRLYWYRQTLGQGPEFLTYFQNEAQLEKSRLLSDRFSAERPKGSFSTLEIQRTEQGDSAMYLCASMNGLAETQYFGPGTRLLVL.

This clonotype has ten or more counts. CDR3 in DNA: TGTGCCAGCAGGCTTAGTAGGGATCTTTATCAGCCCCAGCATTTT. It codes for CASRLSRDLYQPQHF. This chain uses TRBV27 with TRBJ1-5; D remains ambiguous. Trimming cost V 6 bases and J 5 bases, with 17 bases left between them. The CDR3 sequence is 15 residues long. Germline assignment: CDR1 MNHEY and CDR2 SMNVEV (reference sequence).